A single sample is the source of the 4 T cell receptor beta chains below, sequenced in a study of human T cells and chemical hapten exposure. Time point in this sample: patch test 1, 2 weeks after DPC sensitization. Treatment here: therapeutic diphenylcyclopropenone sensitization with weekly scalp DPC. TCRdb independently ran MiXCR on the RACE reads; one entry per CDR3 protein. Of about 99,000 distinct CDR3 sequences listed, approximately 13% are singletons. The specimen was whole blood, collected in connection with sensitization to the hapten diphenylcyclopropenone (DPC). The receptors were sampled from a middle-aged woman with alopecia areata. Some clones in this sample may be carry-over from other donors' samples.

This chain joins TRBV11-2 and TRBJ2-7, with 9 bases matching TRBD2. V lost 4 bases to trimming and J lost 4 bases; unmatched junction nucleotides: 11. Germline CDR1 SGHAT, CDR2 FQNNGV. CDR3 length equals 16 residues. CDR3 in amino acids: CASSSPAGLALYEQYF. CDR3 nucleotide sequence: TGTGCCAGCAGCTCCCCGGCGGGACTAGCTTTGTACGAGCAGTACTTC.

The chain is built from TRBV27 and TRBJ2-7; the match to TRBD2 covers 10 bases. V shed 3 bases, J shed 2 bases, and the junction held 4 bases outside the gene matches. Germline CDR1 MNHEY, CDR2 SMNVEV (reference sequence). This CDR3 spans 15 amino acids. The CDR3: CASSFSLAGPYEQYF. DNA of the CDR3: TGTGCCAGCAGTTTTTCACTAGCGGGACCCTACGAGCAGTACTTC.

The chain joins TRBV4-3 to TRBJ2-1; D uncertain. The CDR3 is 11 residues long. Germline-derived CDR1 and CDR2 are LGHNA and YSLEER. Trimming left V 4 bases short and J 5 bases short, with 3 bases between. The CDR3 nucleotides are TGCGCCAGCAGCCGGGACAATGAGCAGTTCTTC. This codes for CASSRDNEQFF.

This clonotype was seen a handful of times. The chain combines TRBV10-3 with TRBJ1-1; 7 bases map to TRBD1. The CDR3 is 15 residues long. CDR1 is ENHRY, CDR2 SYGVKD, per germline. V lost 4 bases and J lost 5; bases outside the gene matches: 10. The CDR3 reads CAISGAGGPNTEAFF. CDR3 in DNA: TGTGCCATCAGTGGGGCAGGGGGTCCAAATACTGAAGCTTTCTTT.